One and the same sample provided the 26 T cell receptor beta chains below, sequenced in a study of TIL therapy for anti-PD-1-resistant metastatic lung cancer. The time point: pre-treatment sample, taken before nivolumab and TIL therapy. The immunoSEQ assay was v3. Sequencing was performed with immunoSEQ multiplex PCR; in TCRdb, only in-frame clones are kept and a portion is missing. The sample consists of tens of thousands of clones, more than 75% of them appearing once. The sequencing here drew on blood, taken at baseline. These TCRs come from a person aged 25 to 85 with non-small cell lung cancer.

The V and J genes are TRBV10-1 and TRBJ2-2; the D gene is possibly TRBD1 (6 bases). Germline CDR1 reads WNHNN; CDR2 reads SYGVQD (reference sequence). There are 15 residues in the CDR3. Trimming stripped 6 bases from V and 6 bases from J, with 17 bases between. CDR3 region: CASSPGTSGAGELFF. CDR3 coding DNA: TGCGCCAGCAGCCCAGGGACATCAGGCGCCGGGGAGCTGTTTTTT.

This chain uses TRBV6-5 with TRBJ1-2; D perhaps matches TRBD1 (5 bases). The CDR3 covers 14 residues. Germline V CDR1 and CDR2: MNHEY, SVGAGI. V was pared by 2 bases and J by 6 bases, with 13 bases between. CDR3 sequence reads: CASSYNGGTDGYTF. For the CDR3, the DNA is TGTGCCAGCAGTTACAATGGAGGGACGGATGGCTACACCTTC.

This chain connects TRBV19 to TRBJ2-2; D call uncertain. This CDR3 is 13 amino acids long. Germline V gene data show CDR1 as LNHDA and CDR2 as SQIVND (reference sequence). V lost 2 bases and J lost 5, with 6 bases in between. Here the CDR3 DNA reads TGTGCCAGTAGTATAACCGTTACCGGGGAGCTGTTTTTT. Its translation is CASSITVTGELFF.

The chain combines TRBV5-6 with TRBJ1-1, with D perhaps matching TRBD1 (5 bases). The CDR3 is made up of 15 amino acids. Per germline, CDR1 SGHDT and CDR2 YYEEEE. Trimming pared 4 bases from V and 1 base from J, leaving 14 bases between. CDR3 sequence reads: CASSPRAGQNTEAFF. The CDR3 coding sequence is TGTGCCAGCAGCCCCCGGGCAGGACAGAACACTGAAGCTTTCTTT.

CDR3 bases: TGTGCCAGCAGCCAGGGGGCGGGTGGTGAGCAGTTCTTC. Encoded protein: CASSQGAGGEQFF. The chain joins TRBV3-1 (or the pseudogene TRBV3-2) to TRBJ2-1, with D tentatively TRBD1 (6 bases). Germline-derived CDR1 and CDR2 are LGHDT and YNNKEL (reference sequence). The CDR3 consists of 13 residues. Deletions cut 3 bases from V and 9 bases from J, with 12 bases between.

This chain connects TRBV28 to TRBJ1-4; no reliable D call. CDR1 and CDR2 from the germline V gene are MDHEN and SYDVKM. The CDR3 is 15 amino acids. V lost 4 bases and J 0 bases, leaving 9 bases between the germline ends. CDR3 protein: CASSSWMTTNEKLFF. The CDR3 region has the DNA TGTGCCAGCAGTTCATGGATGACAACTAATGAAAAACTGTTTTTT.

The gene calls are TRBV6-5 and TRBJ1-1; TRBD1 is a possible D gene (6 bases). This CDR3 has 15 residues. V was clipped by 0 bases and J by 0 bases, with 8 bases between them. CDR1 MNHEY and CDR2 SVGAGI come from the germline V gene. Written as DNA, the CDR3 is TGTGCCAGCAGTTACTCAACAGGGATGAACACTGAAGCTTTCTTT. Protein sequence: CASSYSTGMNTEAFF.

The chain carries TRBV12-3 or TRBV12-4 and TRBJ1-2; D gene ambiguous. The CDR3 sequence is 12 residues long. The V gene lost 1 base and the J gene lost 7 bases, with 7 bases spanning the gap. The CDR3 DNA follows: TGTGCCAGCAGTTTAGGGGTTTCTGGCTACACCTTC. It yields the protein CASSLGVSGYTF.

The CDR3 sequence is CASSLLGTGELFF. The DNA for the CDR3 is TGTGCCAGCAGCTTATTGGGGACCGGGGAGCTGTTTTTT. The chain combines TRBV7-3 with TRBJ2-2; D ambiguous. Germline values: CDR1 SGHTA, CDR2 FQGTGA. CDR3 size: 13 residues. The V and J ends lost 2 bases and 5 bases respectively, with 6 bases between them.

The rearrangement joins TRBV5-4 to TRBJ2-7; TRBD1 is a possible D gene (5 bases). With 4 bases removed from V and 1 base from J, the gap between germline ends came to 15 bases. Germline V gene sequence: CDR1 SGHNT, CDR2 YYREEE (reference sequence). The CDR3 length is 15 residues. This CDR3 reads CASSMGPGASYEQYF. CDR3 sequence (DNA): TGTGCCAGCAGCATGGGGCCTGGGGCTTCCTACGAGCAGTACTTC.

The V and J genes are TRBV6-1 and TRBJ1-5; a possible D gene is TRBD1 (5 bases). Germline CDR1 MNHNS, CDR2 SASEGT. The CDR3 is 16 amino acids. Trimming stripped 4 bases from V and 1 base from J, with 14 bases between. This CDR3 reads CASSGPLRGSNQPQHF. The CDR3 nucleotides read TGTGCCAGCAGTGGGCCATTAAGGGGAAGCAATCAGCCCCAGCATTTT.

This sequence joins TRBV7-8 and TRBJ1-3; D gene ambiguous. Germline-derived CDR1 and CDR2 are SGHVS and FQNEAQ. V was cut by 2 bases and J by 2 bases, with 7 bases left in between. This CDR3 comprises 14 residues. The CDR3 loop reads CASSLFEAGNTIYF. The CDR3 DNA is TGTGCCAGCAGCTTATTCGAAGCTGGAAACACCATATATTTT. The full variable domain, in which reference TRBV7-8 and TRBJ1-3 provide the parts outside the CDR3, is GAGVSQSPRYKVAKRGQDVALRCDPISGHVSLFWYQQALGQGPEFLTYFQNEAQLDKSGLPSDRFFAERPEGSVSTLKIQRTQQEDSAVYLCASSLFEAGNTIYFGEGSWLTVV.

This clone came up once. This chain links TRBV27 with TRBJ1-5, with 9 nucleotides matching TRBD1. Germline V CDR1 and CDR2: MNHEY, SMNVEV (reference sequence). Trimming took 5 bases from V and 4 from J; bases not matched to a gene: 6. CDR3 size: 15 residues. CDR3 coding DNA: TGTGCCAGCAGTCTAACGGACAGGGGAAATCAGCCCCAGCATTTT. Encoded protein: CASSLTDRGNQPQHF.

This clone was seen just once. The CDR3 reads CASSGQGYTEAFF. CDR3 nucleotides: TGTGCCAGTTCGGGACAGGGCTACACTGAAGCTTTCTTT. This chain joins TRBV6-5 and TRBJ1-1; 9 nucleotides match TRBD1. Looked up from germline, CDR1 is MNHEY and CDR2 is SVGAGI. The V and J ends lost 9 bases and 3 bases, in that order; junction bases with no gene match: 5. This CDR3 spans 13 amino acids.

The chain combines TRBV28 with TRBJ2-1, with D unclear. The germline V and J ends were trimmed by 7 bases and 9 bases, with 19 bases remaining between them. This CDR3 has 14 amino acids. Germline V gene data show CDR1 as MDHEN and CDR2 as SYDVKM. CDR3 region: CASTATGLIGEQFF. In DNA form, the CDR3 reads TGTGCCAGCACCGCGACCGGGCTCATAGGTGAGCAGTTCTTC.

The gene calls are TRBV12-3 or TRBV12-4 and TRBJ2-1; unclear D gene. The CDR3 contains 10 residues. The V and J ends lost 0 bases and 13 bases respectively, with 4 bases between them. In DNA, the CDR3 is TGTGCCAGCAGTTTAGCCCGACAGTTCTTC. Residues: CASSLARQFF.

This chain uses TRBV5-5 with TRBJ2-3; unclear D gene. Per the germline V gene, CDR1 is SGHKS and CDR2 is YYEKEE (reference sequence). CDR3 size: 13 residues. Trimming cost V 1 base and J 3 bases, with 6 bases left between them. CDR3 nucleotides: TGTGCCAGCAGCTTGCCCGGGACAGATACGCAGTATTTT. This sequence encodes CASSLPGTDTQYF.

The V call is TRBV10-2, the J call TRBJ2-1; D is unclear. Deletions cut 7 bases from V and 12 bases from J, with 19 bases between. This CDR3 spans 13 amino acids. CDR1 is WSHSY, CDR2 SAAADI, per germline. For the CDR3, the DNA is TGCGCCAGCAACCTTAAACGCTCGATGGGGCAGTTCTTC. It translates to CASNLKRSMGQFF.

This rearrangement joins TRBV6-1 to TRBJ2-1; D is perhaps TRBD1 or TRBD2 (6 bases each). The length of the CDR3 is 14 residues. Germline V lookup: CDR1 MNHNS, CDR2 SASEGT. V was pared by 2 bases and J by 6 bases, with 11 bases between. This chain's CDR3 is CASSESRGVNEQFF. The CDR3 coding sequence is TGTGCCAGCAGTGAATCGAGGGGGGTCAATGAGCAGTTCTTC.

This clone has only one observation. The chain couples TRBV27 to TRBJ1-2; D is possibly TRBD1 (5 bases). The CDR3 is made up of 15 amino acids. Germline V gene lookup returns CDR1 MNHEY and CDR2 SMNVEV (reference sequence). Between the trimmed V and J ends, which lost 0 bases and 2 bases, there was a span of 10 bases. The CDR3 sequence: CASSLSPGRNYGYTF. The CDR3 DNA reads TGTGCCAGCAGTTTATCTCCGGGGCGGAACTATGGCTACACCTTC.

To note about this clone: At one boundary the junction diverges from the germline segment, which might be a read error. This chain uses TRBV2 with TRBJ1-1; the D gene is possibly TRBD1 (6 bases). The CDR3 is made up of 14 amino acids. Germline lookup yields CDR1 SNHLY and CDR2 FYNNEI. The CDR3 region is CASSDLTGRAFHLF. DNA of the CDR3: TGTGCCAGCAGTGATCTCACAGGGCGAGCATTCCATCTCTTT.

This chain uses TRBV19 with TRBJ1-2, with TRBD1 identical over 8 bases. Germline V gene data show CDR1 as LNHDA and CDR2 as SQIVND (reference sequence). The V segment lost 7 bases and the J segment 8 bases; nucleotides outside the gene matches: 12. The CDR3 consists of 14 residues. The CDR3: CASTRRQGLGGYTF. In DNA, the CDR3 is TGTGCCAGTACCCGACGACAGGGGCTGGGGGGCTACACCTTC.

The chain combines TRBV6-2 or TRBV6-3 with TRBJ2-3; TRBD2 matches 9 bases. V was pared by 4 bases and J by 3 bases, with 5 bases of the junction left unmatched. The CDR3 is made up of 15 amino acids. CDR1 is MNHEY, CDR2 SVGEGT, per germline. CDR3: CASSWKREVTDTQYF. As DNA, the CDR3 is TGTGCCAGCAGTTGGAAGCGGGAGGTAACAGATACGCAGTATTTT.

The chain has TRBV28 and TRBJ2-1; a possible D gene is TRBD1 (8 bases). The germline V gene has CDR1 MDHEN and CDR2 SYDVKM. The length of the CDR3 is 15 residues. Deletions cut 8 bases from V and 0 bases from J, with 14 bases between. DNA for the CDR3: TGTGCCAGCGCACAGGGGGGGGTCTCCTACAATGAGCAGTTCTTC. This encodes CASAQGGVSYNEQFF.

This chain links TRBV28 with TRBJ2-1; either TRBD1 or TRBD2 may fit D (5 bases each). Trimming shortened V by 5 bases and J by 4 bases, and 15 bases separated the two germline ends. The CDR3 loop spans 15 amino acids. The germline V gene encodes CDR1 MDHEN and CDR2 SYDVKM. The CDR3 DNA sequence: TGTGCCAGCAGTGTAACCCGGGGCTTTTACAATGAGCAGTTCTTC. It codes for CASSVTRGFYNEQFF.

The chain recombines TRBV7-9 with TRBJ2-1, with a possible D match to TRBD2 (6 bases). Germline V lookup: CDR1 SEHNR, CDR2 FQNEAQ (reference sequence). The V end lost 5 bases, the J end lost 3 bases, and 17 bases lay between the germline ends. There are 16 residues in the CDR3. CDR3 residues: CASSTGGGTYYNEQFF. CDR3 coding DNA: TGTGCCAGCAGCACCGGGGGAGGAACGTACTACAATGAGCAGTTCTTC.